This TCR beta chain was sequenced for a study of identical twins. Looked up from germline, CDR1 is SEHNR and CDR2 is FQNEAQ (reference sequence). Trimming removed 3 bases from V and 2 bases from J, with 6 bases in between. The CDR3 has 13 residues. Study-wide results and limits: Models underestimated TCR alpha sharing (out-of-frame) in monozygotic twins.

Many counts were recorded for this clonotype. Antigen: not known. TCRdb re-derived calls from the 5' RACE reads in MiXCR, one entry per CDR3 protein. The sample has some 690,000 distinct CDR3 sequences, around 20% seen once; the top ten hold approximately 4.5%. This sample also appeared in a second study, on T cells expressing NK-cell markers. That study adds: HCMV specificity was not established for the expanded NKG2C+ T cell clones.

The chain combines TRBV7-9 with TRBJ2-3; D could derive from TRBD1 or TRBD2 (5 bases each). This receptor was obtained from a woman under 30 in good health. The sequencing sample was made of PBMCs. DNA of the CDR3: TGTGCCAGCAGCTTGGGACCCACAGATACGCAGTATTTT. It specifies CASSLGPTDTQYF.